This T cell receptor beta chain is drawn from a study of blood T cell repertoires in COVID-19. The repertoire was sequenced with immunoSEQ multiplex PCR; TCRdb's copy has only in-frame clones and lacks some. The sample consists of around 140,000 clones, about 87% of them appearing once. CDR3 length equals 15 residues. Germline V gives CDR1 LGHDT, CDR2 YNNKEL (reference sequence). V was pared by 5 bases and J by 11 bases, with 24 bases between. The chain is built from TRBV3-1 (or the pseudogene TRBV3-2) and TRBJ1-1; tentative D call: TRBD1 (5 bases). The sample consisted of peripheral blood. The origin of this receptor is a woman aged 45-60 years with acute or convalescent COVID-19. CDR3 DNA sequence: TGTGCCAGCAGCTCGTCCGGAGGGGCACAGCGGGGCGCTTTCTTT. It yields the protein CASSSSGGAQRGAFF.